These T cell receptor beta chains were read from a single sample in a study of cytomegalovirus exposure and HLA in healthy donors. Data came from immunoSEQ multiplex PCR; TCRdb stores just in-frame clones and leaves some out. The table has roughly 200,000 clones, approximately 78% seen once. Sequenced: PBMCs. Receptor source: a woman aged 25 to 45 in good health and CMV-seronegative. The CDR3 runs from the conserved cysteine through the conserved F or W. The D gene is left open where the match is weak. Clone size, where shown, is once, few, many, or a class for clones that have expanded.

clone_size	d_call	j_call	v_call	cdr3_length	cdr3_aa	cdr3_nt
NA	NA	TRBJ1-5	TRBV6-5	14	CASSPGFSNQPQHF	TGTGCCAGCAGTCCAGGGTTTAGCAATCAGCCCCAGCATTTT
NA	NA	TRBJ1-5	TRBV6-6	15	CASSYSNTRDQPQHF	TGTGCCAGCAGTTACTCGAACACCCGGGATCAGCCCCAGCATTTT
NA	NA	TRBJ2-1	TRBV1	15	CTSILAGHPHNEQFF	TGCACCAGCATACTAGCGGGACACCCACACAATGAGCAGTTCTTC
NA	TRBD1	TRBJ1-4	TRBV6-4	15	CASSATGTGGEKLFF	TGTGCCAGCAGTGCTACCGGGACAGGGGGTGAAAAACTGTTTTTT
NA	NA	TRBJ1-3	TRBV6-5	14	CASSITSSGNTIYF	TGTGCCAGCAGCATAACGAGCTCTGGAAACACCATATATTTT
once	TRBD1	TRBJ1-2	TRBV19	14	CASRQGRNNYGYTF	TGTGCCAGTAGACAGGGGCGGAATAACTATGGCTACACCTTC
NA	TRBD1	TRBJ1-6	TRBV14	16	CASSQKPGTGDSPLHF	TGTGCCAGCAGCCAGAAACCCGGGACAGGAGATTCACCCCTCCACTTT
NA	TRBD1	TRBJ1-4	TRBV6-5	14	CASRGTGETEKLFF	TGTGCCAGCAGGGGGACAGGGGAGACTGAAAAACTGTTTTTT
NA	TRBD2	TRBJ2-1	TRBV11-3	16	CASSLGGTSAYNEQFF	TGTGCCAGCAGCTTAGGTGGGACTAGCGCGTACAATGAGCAGTTCTTC
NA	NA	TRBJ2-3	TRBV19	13	CASTPSSTDTQYF	TGTGCCAGTACGCCTAGTTCCACAGATACGCAGTATTTT
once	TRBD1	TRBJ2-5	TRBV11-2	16	CASSDSATGDMETQYF	TGTGCCAGCAGCGACTCGGCGACAGGGGATATGGAGACCCAGTACTTC
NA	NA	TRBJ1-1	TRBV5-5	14	CASSLTGSATEAFF	TGTGCCAGCAGCTTGACAGGGTCGGCCACTGAAGCTTTCTTT
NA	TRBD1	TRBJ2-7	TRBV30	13	CAWSRDSPNEQYF	TGTGCCTGGAGTCGGGACAGTCCCAACGAGCAGTACTTC
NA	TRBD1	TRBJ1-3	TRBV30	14	CAGRTGASGNTIYF	TGTGCCGGACGGACAGGGGCTTCTGGAAACACCATATATTTT
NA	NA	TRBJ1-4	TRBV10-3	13	CATGGPDNYKPIF	TGTGCCACCGGAGGTCCGGATAATTATAAGCCGATTTTT
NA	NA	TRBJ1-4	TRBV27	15	CASSFGGATNEKLFF	TGTGCCAGCAGTTTCGGGGGGGCAACTAATGAAAAACTGTTTTTT
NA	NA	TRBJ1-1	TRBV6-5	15	CASNPRGRGYTEAFF	TGTGCCAGCAACCCGAGGGGGAGGGGATACACTGAAGCTTTCTTT
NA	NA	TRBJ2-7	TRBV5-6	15	CASSLGSARGNEQYF	TGTGCCAGCAGCTTGGGTAGCGCCCGCGGGAACGAGCAGTACTTC
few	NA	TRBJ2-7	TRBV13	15	CASSHEGSVDYEQYF	TGTGCCAGCAGCCACGAGGGATCTGTGGACTACGAGCAGTACTTC
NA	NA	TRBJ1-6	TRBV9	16	CASSVASGGHNSPLHF	TGTGCCAGCAGCGTAGCTTCGGGGGGCCATAATTCACCCCTCCACTTT
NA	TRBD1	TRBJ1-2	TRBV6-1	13	CASPQQGNYGYTF	TGTGCCAGCCCTCAACAGGGGAACTATGGCTACACCTTC
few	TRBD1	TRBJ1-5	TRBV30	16	CAWSVLVDRGNQPQHF	TGTGCCTGGAGCGTTCTAGTTGACAGGGGCAATCAGCCCCAGCATTTT
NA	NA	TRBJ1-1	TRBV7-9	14	CASSLVTGESEAFF	TGTGCCAGCAGCTTAGTGACAGGCGAGTCTGAAGCTTTCTTT
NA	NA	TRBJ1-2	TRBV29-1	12	CSVMTDTYGYTF	TGCAGCGTTATGACAGATACCTATGGCTACACCTTC
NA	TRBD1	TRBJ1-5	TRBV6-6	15	CASSYNDRVDQPQHF	TGTGCCAGCAGTTACAACGACAGGGTAGATCAGCCCCAGCATTTT
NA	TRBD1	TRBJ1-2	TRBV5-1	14	CASSPGTEYYGYTF	TGCGCCAGCAGCCCCGGGACAGAGTATTATGGCTACACCTTC
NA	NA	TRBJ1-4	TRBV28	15	CASSSQGSFNEKLFF	TGTGCCAGCAGTTCGCAGGGTTCTTTCAATGAAAAACTGTTTTTT
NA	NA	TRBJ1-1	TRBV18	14	CASSPIQRNTEAFF	TGTGCCAGCTCACCAATACAGAGGAACACTGAAGCTTTCTTT
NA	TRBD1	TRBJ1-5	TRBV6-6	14	CASRGQGAGEPQHF	TGTGCCAGCAGGGGACAGGGGGCGGGAGAGCCCCAGCATTTT
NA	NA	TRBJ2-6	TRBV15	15	CATSRERSGANVLTF	TGTGCCACCAGCAGAGAACGGTCTGGGGCCAACGTCCTGACTTTC
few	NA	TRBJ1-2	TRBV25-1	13	CASSEDRLNGYTF	TGTGCCAGCAGTGAAGACAGGTTGAATGGCTACACCTTC
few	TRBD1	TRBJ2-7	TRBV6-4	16	CASSDRPGTGGNEQYF	TGTGCCAGCAGTGACCGACCGGGGACAGGGGGCAACGAGCAGTACTTC
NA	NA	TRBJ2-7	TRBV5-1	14	CASSLGRNGDEQYF	TGCGCCAGCAGCTTAGGCAGGAATGGTGACGAGCAGTACTTC
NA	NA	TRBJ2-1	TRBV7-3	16	CASSLYGPQGLNEQFF	TGTGCCAGCAGCTTGTATGGACCTCAGGGGTTGAATGAGCAGTTCTTC
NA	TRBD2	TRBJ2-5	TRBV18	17	CASSPRLAGDNKETQYF	TGTGCCAGCTCACCACGGCTAGCGGGGGACAACAAGGAGACCCAGTACTTC
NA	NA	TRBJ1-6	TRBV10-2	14	CASSESTRGSPLHF	TGCGCCAGCAGTGAGTCGACTCGGGGGTCACCCCTCCACTTT
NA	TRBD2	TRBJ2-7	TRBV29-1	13	CSTAQAGGYEQYF	TGCAGTACCGCTCAGGCGGGAGGATACGAGCAGTACTTC
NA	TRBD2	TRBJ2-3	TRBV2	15	CASSDRLAGTDTQYF	TGTGCCAGCAGTGACCGGCTAGCGGGCACAGATACGCAGTATTTT
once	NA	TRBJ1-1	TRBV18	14	CASSPAQGSTEAFF	TGTGCCAGCTCCCCAGCCCAGGGTTCCACTGAAGCTTTCTTT
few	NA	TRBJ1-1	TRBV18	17	CASSPQLGPMSGTEAFF	TGTGCCAGCTCACCTCAACTGGGTCCCATGTCGGGCACTGAAGCTTTCTTT
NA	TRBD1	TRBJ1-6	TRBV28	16	CASSWYNRGPNSPLHF	TGTGCCAGCAGCTGGTACAACAGGGGGCCTAATTCACCCCTCCACTTT
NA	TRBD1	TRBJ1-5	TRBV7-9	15	CASSLGGTGNQPQHF	TGTGCCAGCAGCTTAGGTGGGACAGGGAATCAGCCCCAGCATTTT
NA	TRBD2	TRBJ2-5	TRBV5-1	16	CASSSVGLAPKETQYF	TGCGCCAGCAGCTCCGTTGGACTAGCGCCTAAAGAGACCCAGTACTTC
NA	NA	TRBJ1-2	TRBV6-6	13	CASKQQVNYGYTF	TGTGCCAGCAAGCAACAGGTGAACTATGGCTACACCTTC
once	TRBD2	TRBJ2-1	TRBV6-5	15	CASMMGLAGHHEQFF	TGTGCCAGCATGATGGGGCTAGCGGGACACCATGAGCAGTTCTTC
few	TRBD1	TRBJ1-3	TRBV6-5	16	CASSYKGTGEGNTIYF	TGTGCCAGCAGTTACAAAGGGACAGGGGAAGGAAACACCATATATTTT
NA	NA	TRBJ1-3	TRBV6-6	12	CASAAGGNTIYF	TGTGCCTCTGCGGCTGGCGGAAACACCATATATTTT
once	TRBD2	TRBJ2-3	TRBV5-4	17	CASSTRLAGGFLDTQYF	TGTGCCAGCAGCACCCGACTAGCGGGGGGCTTCCTGGATACGCAGTATTTT
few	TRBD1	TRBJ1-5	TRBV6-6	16	CASTPGQKHSNQPQHF	TGTGCCAGCACCCCGGGACAGAAGCATAGCAATCAGCCCCAGCATTTT
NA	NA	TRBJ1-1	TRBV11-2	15	CASSLVRGFNTEAFF	TGTGCCAGCAGCTTAGTAAGGGGGTTTAACACTGAAGCTTTCTTT
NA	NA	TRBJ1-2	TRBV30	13	CAWSGGGLGGYTF	TGTGCCTGGAGTGGGGGGGGCCTCGGTGGCTACACCTTC
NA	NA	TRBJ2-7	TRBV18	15	CASSPQYGRGSEQYF	TGTGCCAGCTCACCACAGTATGGCAGGGGTTCCGAGCAGTACTTC
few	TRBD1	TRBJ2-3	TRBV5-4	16	CASSLSGTGVTDTQYF	TGTGCCAGCAGCTTGTCCGGGACAGGGGTCACAGATACGCAGTATTTT